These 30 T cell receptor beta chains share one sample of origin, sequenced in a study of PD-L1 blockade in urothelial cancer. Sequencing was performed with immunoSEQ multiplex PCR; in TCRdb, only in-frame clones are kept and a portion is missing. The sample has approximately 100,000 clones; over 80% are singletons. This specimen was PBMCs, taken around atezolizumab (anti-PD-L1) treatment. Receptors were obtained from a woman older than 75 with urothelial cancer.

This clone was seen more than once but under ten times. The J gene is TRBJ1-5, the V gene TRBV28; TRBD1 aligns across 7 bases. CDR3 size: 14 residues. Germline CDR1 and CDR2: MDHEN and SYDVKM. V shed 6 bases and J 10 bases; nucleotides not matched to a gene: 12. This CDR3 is CASREYRGDFPQHF. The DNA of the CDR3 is TGTGCCAGCAGGGAGTACAGGGGAGACTTTCCCCAGCATTTT.

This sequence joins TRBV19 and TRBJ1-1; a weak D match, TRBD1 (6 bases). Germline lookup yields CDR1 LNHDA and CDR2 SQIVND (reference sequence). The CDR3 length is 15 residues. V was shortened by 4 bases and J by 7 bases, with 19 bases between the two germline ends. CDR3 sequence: CASSTKTGGRGEAFF. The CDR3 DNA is TGTGCCAGTAGTACGAAGACAGGTGGTCGGGGTGAAGCTTTCTTT.

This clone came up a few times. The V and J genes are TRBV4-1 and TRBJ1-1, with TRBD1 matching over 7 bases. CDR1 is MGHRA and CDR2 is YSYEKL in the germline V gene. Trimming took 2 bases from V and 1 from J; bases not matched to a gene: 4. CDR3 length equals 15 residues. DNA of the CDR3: TGCGCCAGCAGCCAAAAGGGACAGCCGAACACTGAAGCTTTCTTT. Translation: CASSQKGQPNTEAFF.

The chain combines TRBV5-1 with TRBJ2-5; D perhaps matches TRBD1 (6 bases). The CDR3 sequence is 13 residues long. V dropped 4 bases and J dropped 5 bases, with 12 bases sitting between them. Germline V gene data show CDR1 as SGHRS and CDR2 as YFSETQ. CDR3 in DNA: TGCGCCAGCAGCATCCAGGGGCGGGAGACCCAGTACTTC. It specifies CASSIQGRETQYF.

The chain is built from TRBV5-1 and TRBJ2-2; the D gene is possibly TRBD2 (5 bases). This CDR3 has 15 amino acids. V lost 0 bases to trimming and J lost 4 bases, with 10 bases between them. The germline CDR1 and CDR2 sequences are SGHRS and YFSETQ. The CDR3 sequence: CASSLAQAGTGELFF. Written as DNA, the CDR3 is TGCGCCAGCAGCTTGGCCCAGGCGGGCACCGGGGAGCTGTTTTTT.

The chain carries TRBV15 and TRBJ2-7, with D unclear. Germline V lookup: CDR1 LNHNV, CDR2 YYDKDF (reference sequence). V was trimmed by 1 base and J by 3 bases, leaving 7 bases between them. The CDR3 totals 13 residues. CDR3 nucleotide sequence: TGTGCCACCAGCAGAGGTGTCGTCTACGAGCAGTACTTC. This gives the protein CATSRGVVYEQYF.

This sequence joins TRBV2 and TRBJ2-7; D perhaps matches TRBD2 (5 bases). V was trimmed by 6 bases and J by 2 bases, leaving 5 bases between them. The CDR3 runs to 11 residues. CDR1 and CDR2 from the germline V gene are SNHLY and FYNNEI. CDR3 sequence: CASRGAYEQYF. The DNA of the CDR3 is TGTGCCAGCAGGGGAGCCTACGAGCAGTACTTC.

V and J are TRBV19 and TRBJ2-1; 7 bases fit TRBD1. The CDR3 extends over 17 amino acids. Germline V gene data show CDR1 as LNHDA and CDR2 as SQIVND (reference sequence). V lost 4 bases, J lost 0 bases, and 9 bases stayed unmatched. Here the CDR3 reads CASSTRDSGSSYNEQFF. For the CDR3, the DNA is TGTGCCAGTAGTACCCGGGACAGTGGGAGCTCCTACAATGAGCAGTTCTTC.

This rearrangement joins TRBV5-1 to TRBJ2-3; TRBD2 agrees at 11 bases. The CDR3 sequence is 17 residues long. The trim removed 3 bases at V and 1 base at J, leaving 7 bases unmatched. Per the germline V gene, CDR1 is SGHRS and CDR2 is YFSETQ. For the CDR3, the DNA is TGCGCCAGCAGCTGGACCTCGACTAGCGGGGGCACAGATACGCAGTATTTT. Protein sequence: CASSWTSTSGGTDTQYF.

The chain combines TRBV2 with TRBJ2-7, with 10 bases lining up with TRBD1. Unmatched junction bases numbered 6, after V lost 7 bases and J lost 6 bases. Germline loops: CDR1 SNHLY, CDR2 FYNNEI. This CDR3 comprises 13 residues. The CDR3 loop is CASNGDRGGEQYF. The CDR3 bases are TGTGCCAGCAATGGGGACAGGGGTGGCGAGCAGTACTTC.

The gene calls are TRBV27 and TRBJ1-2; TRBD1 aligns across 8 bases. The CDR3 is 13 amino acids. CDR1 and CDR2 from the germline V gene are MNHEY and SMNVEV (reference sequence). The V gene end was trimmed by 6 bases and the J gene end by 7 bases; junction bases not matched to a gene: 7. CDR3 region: CASRPRGLGGYTF. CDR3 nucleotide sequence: TGTGCCAGCAGACCCAGGGGGCTTGGTGGCTACACCTTC.

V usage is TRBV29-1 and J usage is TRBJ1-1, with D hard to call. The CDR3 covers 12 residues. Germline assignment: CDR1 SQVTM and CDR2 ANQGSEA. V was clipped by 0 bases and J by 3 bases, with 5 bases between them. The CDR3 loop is CSVEDPYTEAFF. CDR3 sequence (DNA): TGCAGCGTTGAAGATCCCTACACTGAAGCTTTCTTT.

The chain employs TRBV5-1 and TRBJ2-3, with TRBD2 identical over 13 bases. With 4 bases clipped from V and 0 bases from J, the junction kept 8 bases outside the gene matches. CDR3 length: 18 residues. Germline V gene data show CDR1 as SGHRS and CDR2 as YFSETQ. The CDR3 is CASSPGLAGLLSTDTQYF. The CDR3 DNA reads TGCGCCAGCAGCCCGGGACTAGCGGGGCTCCTAAGCACAGATACGCAGTATTTT.

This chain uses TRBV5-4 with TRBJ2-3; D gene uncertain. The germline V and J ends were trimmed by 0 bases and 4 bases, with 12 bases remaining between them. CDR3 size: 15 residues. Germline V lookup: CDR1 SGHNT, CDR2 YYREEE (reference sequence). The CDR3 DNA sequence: TGTGCCAGCAGCTTGGCCTTTGGAGTGTCAGATACGCAGTATTTT. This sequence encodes CASSLAFGVSDTQYF.

The CDR3 DNA follows: TGTGCCAGCAGCTTATCGGCCGGGTCTAGGAAGCAGCCCCAGCATTTT. Amino acid sequence: CASSLSAGSRKQPQHF. The chain couples TRBV7-2 to TRBJ1-5, with no clear D. Germline CDR1 reads SGHTA; CDR2 reads FQGNSA. The V and J ends lost 2 bases and 7 bases respectively, with 18 bases between them. The CDR3 is 16 residues long.

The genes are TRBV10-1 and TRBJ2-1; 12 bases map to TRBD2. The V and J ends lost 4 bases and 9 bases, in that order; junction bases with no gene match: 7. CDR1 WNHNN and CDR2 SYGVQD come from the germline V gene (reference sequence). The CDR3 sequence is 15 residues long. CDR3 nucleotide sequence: TGCGCCAGCAGTGGAAGCCTAGCGGGAGGGCTTGAGCAGTTCTTC. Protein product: CASSGSLAGGLEQFF.

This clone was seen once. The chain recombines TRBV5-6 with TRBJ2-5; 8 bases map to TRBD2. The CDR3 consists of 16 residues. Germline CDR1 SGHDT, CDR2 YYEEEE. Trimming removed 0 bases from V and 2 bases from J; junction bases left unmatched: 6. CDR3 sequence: CASSLGGSGVQETQYF. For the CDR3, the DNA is TGTGCCAGCAGCTTGGGTGGTAGCGGGGTTCAAGAGACCCAGTACTTC.

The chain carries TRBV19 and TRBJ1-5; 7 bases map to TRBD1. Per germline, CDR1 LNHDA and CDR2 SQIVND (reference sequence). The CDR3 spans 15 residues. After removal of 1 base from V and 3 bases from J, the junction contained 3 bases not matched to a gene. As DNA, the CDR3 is TGTGCCAGTAGTATAGGGGACAGCTTCAATCAGCCCCAGCATTTT. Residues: CASSIGDSFNQPQHF.

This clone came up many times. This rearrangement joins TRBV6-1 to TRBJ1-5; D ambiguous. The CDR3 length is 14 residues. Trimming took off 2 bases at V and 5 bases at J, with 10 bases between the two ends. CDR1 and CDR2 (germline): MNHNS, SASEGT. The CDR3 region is CASSESGRDQPQHF. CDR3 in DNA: TGTGCCAGCAGTGAATCTGGCCGGGATCAGCCCCAGCATTTT.

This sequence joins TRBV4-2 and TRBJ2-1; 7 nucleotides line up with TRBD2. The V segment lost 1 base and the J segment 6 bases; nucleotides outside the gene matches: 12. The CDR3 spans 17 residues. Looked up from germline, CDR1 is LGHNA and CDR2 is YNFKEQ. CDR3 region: CASSQAPDGREINEQFF. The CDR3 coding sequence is TGTGCCAGCAGCCAAGCTCCTGATGGGCGGGAGATCAATGAGCAGTTCTTC.

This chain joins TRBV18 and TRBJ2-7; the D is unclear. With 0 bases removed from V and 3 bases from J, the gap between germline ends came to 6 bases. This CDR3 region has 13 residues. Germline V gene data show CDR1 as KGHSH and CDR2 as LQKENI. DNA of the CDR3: TGTGCCAGCTCACCACCCGGAGACTACGAGCAGTACTTC. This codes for CASSPPGDYEQYF.

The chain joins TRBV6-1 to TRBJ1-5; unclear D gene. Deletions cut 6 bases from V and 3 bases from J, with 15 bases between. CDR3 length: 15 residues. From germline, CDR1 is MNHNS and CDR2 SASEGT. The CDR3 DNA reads TGTGCCAGCAGGAGGACCTGGACTGACAATCAGCCCCAGCATTTT. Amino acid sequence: CASRRTWTDNQPQHF.

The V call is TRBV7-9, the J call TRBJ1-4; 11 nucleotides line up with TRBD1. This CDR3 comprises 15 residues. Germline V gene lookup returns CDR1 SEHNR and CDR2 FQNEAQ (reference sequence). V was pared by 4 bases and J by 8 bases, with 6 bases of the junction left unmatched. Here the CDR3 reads CASSSWTGGEEKLFF. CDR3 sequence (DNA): TGTGCCAGCAGCTCCTGGACAGGGGGCGAGGAAAAACTGTTTTTT.

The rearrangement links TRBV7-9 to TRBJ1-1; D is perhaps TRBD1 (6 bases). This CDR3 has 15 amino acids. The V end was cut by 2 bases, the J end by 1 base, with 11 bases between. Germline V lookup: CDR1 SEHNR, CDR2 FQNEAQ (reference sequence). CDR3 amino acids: CASSLPGAGNTEAFF. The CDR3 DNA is TGTGCCAGCAGCTTACCAGGGGCCGGGAACACTGAAGCTTTCTTT. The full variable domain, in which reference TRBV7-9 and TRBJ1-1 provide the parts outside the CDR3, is DTGVSQNPRHKITKRGQNVTFRCDPISEHNRLYWYRQTLGQGPEFLTYFQNEAQLEKSRLLSDRFSAERPKGSFSTLEIQRTEQGDSAMYLCASSLPGAGNTEAFFGQGTRLTVV.

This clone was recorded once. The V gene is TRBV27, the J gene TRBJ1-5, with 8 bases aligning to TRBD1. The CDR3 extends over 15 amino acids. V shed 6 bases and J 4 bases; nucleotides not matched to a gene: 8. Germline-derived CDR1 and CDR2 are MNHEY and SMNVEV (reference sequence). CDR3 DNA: TGTGCCAGCAGACTAACAGGGGGAACGAATCAGCCCCAGCATTTT. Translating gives CASRLTGGTNQPQHF.

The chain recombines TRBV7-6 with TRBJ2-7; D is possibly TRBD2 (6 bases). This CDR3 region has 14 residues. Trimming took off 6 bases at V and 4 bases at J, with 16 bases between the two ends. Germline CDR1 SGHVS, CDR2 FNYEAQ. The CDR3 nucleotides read TGTGCCAGCAGTCCGGGACTGGTTAGTTACGAGCAGTACTTC. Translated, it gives CASSPGLVSYEQYF.

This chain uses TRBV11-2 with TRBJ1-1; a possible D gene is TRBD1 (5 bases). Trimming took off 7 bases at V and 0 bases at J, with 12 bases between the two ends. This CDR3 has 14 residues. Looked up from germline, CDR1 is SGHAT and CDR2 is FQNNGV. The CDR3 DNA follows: TGTGCCAGCATAGACAGAGCAATGAACACTGAAGCTTTCTTT. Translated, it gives CASIDRAMNTEAFF.

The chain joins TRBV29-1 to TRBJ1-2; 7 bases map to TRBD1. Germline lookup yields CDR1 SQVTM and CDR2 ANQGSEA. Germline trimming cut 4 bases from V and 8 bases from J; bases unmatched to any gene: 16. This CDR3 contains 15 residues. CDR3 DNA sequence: TGCAGCGTTGCTCAAAGGGGACAGTGGGGGAAAGGCTACACCTTC. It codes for CSVAQRGQWGKGYTF.

This CDR3 is CASSKTGTSGVKDTQYF. In DNA form, the CDR3 reads TGTGCCAGCAGCAAAACCGGGACTAGCGGGGTGAAAGATACGCAGTATTTT. The chain couples TRBV7-3 to TRBJ2-3; 13 positions match TRBD2. The J segment lost 5 bases and the V segment lost 5 bases, leaving 10 bases of the junction unmatched. The V gene's germline CDR1 is SGHTA and CDR2 FQGTGA. This CDR3 comprises 17 residues.

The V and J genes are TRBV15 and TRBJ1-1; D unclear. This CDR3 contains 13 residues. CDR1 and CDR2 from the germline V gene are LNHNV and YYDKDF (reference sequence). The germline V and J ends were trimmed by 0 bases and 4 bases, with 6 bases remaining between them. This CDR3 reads CATSRDLGTEAFF. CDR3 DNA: TGTGCCACCAGCAGAGATCTAGGCACTGAAGCTTTCTTT. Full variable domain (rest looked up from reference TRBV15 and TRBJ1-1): DAMVIQNPRYQVTQFGKPVTLSCSQTLNHNVMYWYQQKSSQAPKLLFHYYDKDFNNEADTPDNFQSRRPNTSFCFLDIRSPGLGDTAMYLCATSRDLGTEAFFGQGTRLTVV.